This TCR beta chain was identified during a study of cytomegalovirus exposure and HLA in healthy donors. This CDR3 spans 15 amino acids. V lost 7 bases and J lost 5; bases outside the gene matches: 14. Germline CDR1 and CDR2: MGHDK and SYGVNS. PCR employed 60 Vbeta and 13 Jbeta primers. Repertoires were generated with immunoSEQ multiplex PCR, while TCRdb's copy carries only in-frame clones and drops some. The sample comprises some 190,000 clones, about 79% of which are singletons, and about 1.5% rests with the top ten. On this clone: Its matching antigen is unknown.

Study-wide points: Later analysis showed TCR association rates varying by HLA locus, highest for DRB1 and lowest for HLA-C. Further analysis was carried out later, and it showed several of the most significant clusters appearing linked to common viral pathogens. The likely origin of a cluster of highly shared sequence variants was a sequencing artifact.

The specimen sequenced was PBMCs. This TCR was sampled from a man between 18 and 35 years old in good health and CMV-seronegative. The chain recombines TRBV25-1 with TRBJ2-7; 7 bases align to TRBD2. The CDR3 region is CASTSRGDGSHEQYF. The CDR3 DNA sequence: TGTGCCAGCACATCCCGGGGGGATGGGTCCCACGAGCAGTACTTC.